Below are 20 T cell receptor beta chains sequenced from a single sample in a study of regulatory T cells in long-lasting Graves disease. Relying on iRepertoire HTBI primers and Arm-PCR of CDR3 regions, the team built TCR beta libraries. TCRdb passed the multiplex PCR reads through MiXCR, listing each CDR3 protein once. The sample holds approximately 350,000 distinct CDR3 sequences, around 15% seen once. Time point reported: newly diagnosed GD, antithyroid drugs for less than 3 months. RNA from PBMCs was the source of the TCR library. The same specimen was also included in a second study, on T cells in Graves' hyperthyroidism and ophthalmopathy.

The sequencing here drew on peripheral blood mononuclear cells (PBMCs), taken at new diagnosis, from a patient treated with antithyroid drugs. These receptors were obtained from a woman between 18 and 30 years old with Graves disease.

This rearrangement joins TRBV6-1 to TRBJ1-2, with 8 nucleotides matching TRBD1. The CDR3 is 12 amino acids. Germline V CDR1 and CDR2: MNHNS, SASEGT. V trimming: 4 bases; J trimming: 8 bases; junction bases outside the gene matches: 3. The CDR3 sequence: CASSGGQAGYTF. The DNA of the CDR3 is TGTGCCAGCAGTGGGGGACAGGCGGGCTACACCTTC.

This clonotype has a count of ten or more. This chain uses TRBV10-3 with TRBJ2-3, with 9 bases identical to TRBD1. The CDR3 sequence is 14 residues long. From germline, CDR1 is ENHRY and CDR2 SYGVKD. The V segment lost 7 bases and the J segment 3 bases; nucleotides outside the gene matches: 5. The CDR3 sequence is CAITRTGVTDTQYF. In DNA, the CDR3 is TGTGCCATCACCCGGACAGGGGTGACAGATACGCAGTATTTT.

Of note for this clonotype: It may be a read error: a sequence one base away is much more abundant. The final CDR3 position lacks the conserved phenylalanine or tryptophan, pointing to a likely read error. V gene TRBV3-1 combines with J gene TRBJ1-2; D not certain. V was trimmed by 5 bases and J by 5 bases, leaving 6 bases between them. CDR1 LGHDT and CDR2 YNNKEL come from the germline V gene (reference sequence). This CDR3 is 11 amino acids long. The CDR3 is CASSGPYGYTL. CDR3 nucleotide sequence: TGTGCCAGCAGCGGACCTTATGGCTACACCCTC.

The V call is TRBV5-1, the J call TRBJ1-4; D is unclear. CDR3 size: 12 residues. Trimming removed 7 bases from V and 5 bases from J, with 9 bases in between. The germline CDR1 and CDR2 sequences are SGHRS and YFSETQ. The CDR3 spells CASSGANEKLFF. For the CDR3, the DNA is TGCGCCAGCTCGGGAGCAAATGAAAAACTGTTTTTT.

The CDR3: CSVGKGIDYGYTF. As DNA, the CDR3 is TGCAGCGTTGGGAAGGGGATAGACTATGGCTACACCTTC. The chain uses TRBV29-1 and TRBJ1-2; D possibly corresponds to TRBD1 (5 bases). V lost 4 bases and J 3 bases, leaving 12 bases between the germline ends. Germline values: CDR1 SQVTM, CDR2 ANQGSEA. CDR3 length: 13 amino acids.

This sequence joins TRBV3-1 and TRBJ2-1, with 9 bases matching TRBD1. The CDR3 has 13 residues. J was trimmed by 10 bases and V by 4 bases; bases with no gene match: 5. Germline V lookup: CDR1 LGHDT, CDR2 YNNKEL (reference sequence). The CDR3 DNA sequence: TGTGCCAGCAGCCGGGGGACAGGGCGAGAGCAGTTCTTC. Its protein is CASSRGTGREQFF.

This clonotype has at least ten counts. V is TRBV27 and J is TRBJ1-1; weak D call: TRBD1 (5 bases). The CDR3 runs 14 residues. The ends were cut back, 1 base at V and 7 bases at J, with 13 bases in the middle. Germline CDR1 and CDR2: MNHEY and SMNVEV (reference sequence). CDR3 bases: TGTGCCAGCAGTTTATTTCAGGGCGGATTTGAAGCTTTCTTT. Translated, it gives CASSLFQGGFEAFF.

V is TRBV6-2 or TRBV6-3 and J is TRBJ2-1, with 9 nucleotides matching TRBD2. The CDR3 covers 14 residues. V lost 6 bases and J lost 5; bases outside the gene matches: 5. Germline-derived CDR1 and CDR2 are MNHEY and SVGEGT. CDR3 DNA sequence: TGTGCCAGCAGGCAAGCGGGAGGACACAATGAGCAGTTCTTC. It specifies CASRQAGGHNEQFF.

This clonotype has just one count. The chain combines TRBV7-6 with TRBJ2-2; 14 nucleotides line up with TRBD2. The CDR3 has 18 residues. The trim removed 4 bases at V and 6 bases at J, leaving 10 bases unmatched. Germline loops: CDR1 SGHVS, CDR2 FNYEAQ. CDR3 coding DNA: TGTGCCAGCAGCTCCCCAGGGGGACTAGCGGGAGAAGCCGGGGAGCTGTTTTTT. Translating it yields CASSSPGGLAGEAGELFF.

There are many counts of this clonotype. This chain connects TRBV3-1 to TRBJ1-2; D may be TRBD1 (6 bases). CDR3 length: 12 residues. Germline values: CDR1 LGHDT, CDR2 YNNKEL (reference sequence). Trimming removed 1 base from V and 7 bases from J, with 7 bases in between. The CDR3 bases are TGTGCCAGCAGCCAAGCAGGGGTTGGCTACACCTTC. It encodes CASSQAGVGYTF.

This clonotype was seen repeatedly, ten times or more. The chain joins TRBV2 to TRBJ2-7; TRBD2 matches at 7 bases. The CDR3 has 15 residues. V was pared by 5 bases and J by 0 bases, with 7 bases of the junction left unmatched. The germline V gene encodes CDR1 SNHLY and CDR2 FYNNEI. CDR3 sequence reads: CASSLGSGISYEQYF. The CDR3, as DNA: TGTGCCAGCAGTCTCGGGAGCGGGATCTCCTACGAGCAGTACTTC.

The rearrangement links TRBV6-1 to TRBJ1-6; weak D call: TRBD1 (5 bases). Trimming took off 6 bases at V and 7 bases at J, with 19 bases between the two ends. The CDR3 consists of 16 residues. The V gene's germline CDR1 is MNHNS and CDR2 SASEGT. The CDR3 sequence: CASSIGGGARNSPLHF. CDR3 sequence (DNA): TGTGCCAGCAGCATTGGGGGGGGAGCCAGGAATTCACCCCTCCACTTT.

This clonotype appeared many times. The chain joins TRBV7-8 to TRBJ1-5, with 7 bases lining up with TRBD1. Trimming removed 4 bases from V and 2 bases from J; junction bases left unmatched: 5. The germline CDR1 and CDR2 sequences are SGHVS and FQNEAQ. The CDR3 sequence is 15 residues long. Here the CDR3 reads CASSSRQGGNQPQHF. The CDR3 nucleotides are TGTGCCAGCAGCTCCCGACAGGGAGGCAATCAGCCCCAGCATTTT.

This sequence joins TRBV9 and TRBJ2-2, with D uncertain. Trimming removed 0 bases from V and 4 bases from J, with 7 bases in between. CDR1 is SGDLS and CDR2 is YYNGEE in the germline V gene. The CDR3 spans 14 residues. CDR3 amino acids: CASSVEVSTGELFF. Here the CDR3 DNA reads TGTGCCAGCAGCGTAGAGGTAAGCACCGGGGAGCTGTTTTTT.

This clonotype was observed many times. The CDR3 DNA is TGCGCCAGCAGCTCCGGGACAGGGCCTACCTACGAGCAGTACTTC. It translates to CASSSGTGPTYEQYF. The rearrangement uses TRBV5-1 and TRBJ2-7; 9 positions match TRBD1. The V segment lost 3 bases and the J segment 2 bases; nucleotides outside the gene matches: 6. CDR1 and CDR2 from the germline V gene are SGHRS and YFSETQ. CDR3 length: 15 residues.

This clonotype was detected ten times or more. The rearrangement joins TRBV28 to TRBJ1-2; tentative D call: TRBD1 (5 bases). V was pared by 11 bases and J by 1 base, with 14 bases between. The germline V gene encodes CDR1 MDHEN and CDR2 SYDVKM. The CDR3 consists of 13 residues. In nucleotides, the CDR3 is TGTGCCGCTTGGGACGGAAGTAACTATGGCTACACCTTC. Translation: CAAWDGSNYGYTF.

This clonotype was detected ten times or more. In DNA form, the CDR3 reads TGTGCCAGCAGCTTTTTACCCGGGACTGGCTACAATGAGCAGTTCTTC. It encodes CASSFLPGTGYNEQFF. This chain joins TRBV7-8 and TRBJ2-1, with a tentative D call TRBD2 (6 bases). The CDR3 contains 16 residues. Germline lookup yields CDR1 SGHVS and CDR2 FQNEAQ. The V gene lost 3 bases and the J gene lost 3 bases, with 15 bases spanning the gap.

V gene TRBV19 combines with J gene TRBJ1-1; D is unresolved. V was trimmed by 5 bases and J by 0 bases, leaving 10 bases between them. Germline V gene lookup returns CDR1 LNHDA and CDR2 SQIVND (reference sequence). The CDR3 consists of 14 residues. The CDR3: CASSRSRMNTEAFF. The DNA of the CDR3 is TGTGCCAGTAGTCGAAGCAGGATGAACACTGAAGCTTTCTTT.

V gene TRBV29-1 combines with J gene TRBJ2-1; 13 bases map to TRBD2. The CDR3 is 13 residues long. In germline, CDR1 is SQVTM, CDR2 ANQGSEA. With 8 bases clipped from V and 9 bases from J, the junction kept 7 bases outside the gene matches. The CDR3 region is CSIGLAGVAEQFF. For the CDR3, the DNA is TGCAGCATAGGACTAGCGGGAGTAGCTGAGCAGTTCTTC.

A single count supports this clonotype. A single base separates this from a much larger clone, so it may be a read error. The gene calls are TRBV2 and TRBJ1-5; TRBD1 might be the D (6 bases). V was cut by 2 bases and J by 14 bases, with 13 bases left in between. This CDR3 has 12 residues. CDR1 SNHLY and CDR2 FYNNEI come from the germline V gene. In DNA, the CDR3 is TGTGCCAGCAGTGAAATGGACGGGGGCGAGCATTTT. Translated, it gives CASSEMDGGEHF.